These T cell receptor beta chains were read from a single sample in a study of shared clonotypes between healthy human individuals. This table comes from immunoSEQ multiplex PCR, and its TCRdb copy is limited to in-frame clones, with some not included. The data show more than 1.2 million clones, with about 98.5% seen just once and about 0.34% held by the top ten. The sample comprised naive CD4+ T cells sorted from blood. These receptors all come from a man in his thirties or forties in good health. CDR3s leave out the opening cysteine and the closing phenylalanine or tryptophan. Clone size is given for some rows only: seen once, a few or many times, or a class if the clone is expanded.

clone size	V gene	J gene	CDR3 protein
once	TRBV27	TRBJ1-5	ASTRRWQGANQPQH
NA	TRBV19	TRBJ1-5	ASTPLRDRGFRQPQH
once	TRBV27	TRBJ2-5	ASSPREWETQY
NA	TRBV9	TRBJ2-1	ASGFGEDRVAAEQF
NA	TRBV14	TRBJ2-7	ATPSRAGRGHEQY
NA	TRBV5-1	TRBJ2-7	ASSLTYEQY
NA	TRBV28	TRBJ2-7	ASNAADYEQY
once	TRBV6-1	TRBJ2-7	ASSDFPEGPYEQY
NA	TRBV18	TRBJ2-3	ASSRVAPQLQPGSTDTQY
NA	TRBV2	TRBJ2-3	ASSIIGTTSDTQY
once	TRBV5-1	TRBJ2-5	ASAGAGGLQETQY
once	TRBV6-5	TRBJ2-1	ASSKTRRYNEQF
NA	TRBV5-1	TRBJ2-7	ASSLESTGDYEQY
NA	TRBV2	TRBJ2-1	ASSRVLAGVRNEQF
NA	TRBV5-4	TRBJ2-3	ASSPRGTSGRVSTDTQY
NA	TRBV9	TRBJ1-3	ASSVAGTGNTIY
NA	TRBV6-5	TRBJ2-1	ASLGVAGYEQF
NA	TRBV5-5	TRBJ1-2	ASSLGGLIYGYT
NA	TRBV13	TRBJ2-1	ASSSPTGNEQF
NA	TRBV15	TRBJ1-1	ATSRGQGRNTEAF
NA	TRBV21-1	TRBJ1-1	ASSKVVTEAF
NA	TRBV5-1	TRBJ2-3	ASSPTSGTSGTDTQY
NA	TRBV9	TRBJ1-2	ASSVVMDTYNYGYT
NA	TRBV18	TRBJ2-2	ASSPPRPGPGELF
NA	TRBV10-2	TRBJ2-6	ASRESGANVLT
NA	TRBV2	TRBJ2-7	ASARDRGNLLDEQY
NA	TRBV7-9	TRBJ1-4	ASSPSLGADEKLF
NA	TRBV9	TRBJ1-2	ASSVVSDHLDGYT
NA	TRBV18	TRBJ2-7	ASSSRGLASYEQY
NA	TRBV18	TRBJ1-1	ASSPNQRTGGFGWTEAF
NA	TRBV6-1	TRBJ2-7	ASSEAIWAPQY
NA	TRBV21-1	TRBJ2-1	ASSPINFHNEQF
NA	TRBV9	TRBJ2-1	ASSITASSYNEQF
NA	TRBV6-1	TRBJ2-7	ASSPLAGSSYEQY
NA	TRBV27	TRBJ2-7	ASSTPGSSSYEQY
NA	TRBV9	TRBJ1-2	ASSSTLTGRYT
NA	TRBV7-2	TRBJ1-1	ASSQGGAGGSPAAF
NA	TRBV6-5	TRBJ2-7	ASSSPGPTPYEQY
NA	TRBV5-1	TRBJ2-3	ASSSQPTDTQY
NA	TRBV28	TRBJ2-5	ASSTSGSETQY
NA	TRBV4-1	TRBJ2-7	ASSQVGDSYEQY
NA	TRBV11-2	TRBJ2-3	ASSSLGREGRVQY
once	TRBV4-1	TRBJ1-3	ASSQVRVPGNTIY
NA	TRBV6-1	TRBJ2-7	ASSGLAGVIYEQY
once	TRBV9	TRBJ1-4	ASSDRPYNEKLF
once	TRBV9	TRBJ2-7	ASSVELASEQY
NA	TRBV10-3	TRBJ2-7	ATESRSSDRFLGEQY
NA	TRBV18	TRBJ2-3	ASSPIGTSGMSTDTQY
NA	TRBV7-2	TRBJ2-2	ASSLEPAGGPRGELF
NA	TRBV28	TRBJ2-3	ASSLGPAVSTDTQY
NA	TRBV5-1	TRBJ2-5	ASHRDQPGRETQY
NA	TRBV15	TRBJ2-2	ATSREGAGAIDGELF
NA	TRBV28	TRBJ1-1	ASSGTGDIEAF
NA	TRBV19	TRBJ1-2	ASSRMPGQLYGYT